Below, 9 T cell receptor beta chains from the same sample are listed, as sequenced in a study of blood T cell repertoires in COVID-19 (dated by TCRdb to 2020 to 2021). The library came from the immunoSEQ multiplex PCR assay. TCRdb carries this immuneACCESS record with in-frame sequences only. Its versions omit some clonotypes, under half of them owing to an unresolved V gene in the studies checked, with the rest unexplained. The sample profile shows about 97,000 clones; about 92% of them were found once. The ten largest clones capture approximately 5.4% of the sample. Sequencing input: peripheral blood. These receptors were obtained from a man aged 45-65 years with active COVID-19.

Regarding this clone: This same CDR3 is encoded by further DNA sequences in the sample. V and J are TRBV2 and TRBJ2-7, with TRBD2 identical over 8 bases. Trimming at V came to 4 bases and at J to 1 base, leaving 3 bases not matched to a gene. The CDR3 has 14 amino acids. Germline CDR1 reads SNHLY; CDR2 reads FYNNEI. Here the CDR3 reads CASSVGLASYEQYF. DNA for the CDR3: TGTGCCAGCAGTGTAGGACTAGCTTCCTACGAGCAGTACTTC.

The rearrangement uses TRBV19 and TRBJ1-1; a weak D match, TRBD1 (6 bases). The CDR3 has 15 amino acids. Germline CDR1 reads LNHDA; CDR2 reads SQIVND (reference sequence). V was clipped by 6 bases and J by 11 bases, with 25 bases between them. CDR3 amino acids: CASRNTDGTPLPAFF. In nucleotides, the CDR3 is TGTGCCAGTAGAAATACGGACGGGACACCCTTGCCGGCTTTCTTT.

This sequence joins TRBV5-4 and TRBJ2-6; 15 nucleotides align to TRBD2. Germline CDR1 and CDR2: SGHNT and YYREEE (reference sequence). Trimming at V came to 2 bases and at J to 4 bases, leaving 1 base not matched to a gene. The length of the CDR3 is 17 residues. This chain's CDR3 is CASSFGLAGGGANVLTF. CDR3 bases: TGTGCCAGCAGCTTTGGACTAGCGGGAGGGGGGGCCAACGTCCTGACTTTC.

This chain joins TRBV28 and TRBJ1-6; D is possibly TRBD1 (6 bases). Trimming stripped 6 bases from V and 9 bases from J, with 21 bases between. In germline, CDR1 is MDHEN, CDR2 SYDVKM. This CDR3 is 16 amino acids long. CDR3 nucleotides: TGTGCCAGCAGGCCCAAGGGGACACCTCTTACTTCACCCCTCCACTTT. It is translated as CASRPKGTPLTSPLHF.

The chain employs TRBV19 and TRBJ1-4, with D possibly matching TRBD1 (5 bases). The CDR3 contains 15 residues. Germline V CDR1 and CDR2: LNHDA, SQIVND (reference sequence). The germline V and J ends were trimmed by 5 bases and 8 bases, with 18 bases remaining between them. The CDR3 nucleotides are TGTGCCAGTAGTGCCCAGCGGGGGAGTGGAGAAAAACTGTTTTTT. Translation: CASSAQRGSGEKLFF.

This chain joins TRBV3-1 (or the pseudogene TRBV3-2) and TRBJ2-7; D perhaps matches TRBD2 (5 bases). The CDR3 is 14 residues long. Germline CDR1 and CDR2: LGHDT and YNNKEL (reference sequence). Trimming removed 4 bases from V and 3 bases from J, with 13 bases in between. The CDR3 sequence is CASSLSEGDYEQYF. The CDR3 coding sequence is TGTGCCAGCAGCCTCAGTGAGGGCGACTACGAGCAGTACTTC.

The genes are TRBV2 and TRBJ2-5, with D unclear. This CDR3 contains 13 residues. V lost 4 bases and J 0 bases, leaving 6 bases between the germline ends. Per the germline V gene, CDR1 is SNHLY and CDR2 is FYNNEI. The CDR3 protein is CASSVAYQETQYF. In DNA form, the CDR3 reads TGTGCCAGCAGTGTCGCGTACCAAGAGACCCAGTACTTC.

V is TRBV4-2 and J is TRBJ2-7; 8 bases map to TRBD2. The CDR3 runs to 17 residues. The J segment lost 5 bases and the V segment lost 0 bases, leaving 12 bases of the junction unmatched. Germline CDR1 and CDR2: LGHNA and YNFKEQ. The CDR3 DNA is TGTGCCAGCAGCCAAGATTCGGGGGGAAGCGGGAGCAACGAGCAGTACTTC. Protein product: CASSQDSGGSGSNEQYF.

This chain links TRBV29-1 with TRBJ2-7; D is undetermined. Per germline, CDR1 SQVTM and CDR2 ANQGSEA. The CDR3 has 15 amino acids. V lost 4 bases to trimming and J lost 1 base, with 17 bases between them. The CDR3 reads CSVGASQPGSYEQYF. CDR3 DNA sequence: TGCAGCGTTGGAGCTTCGCAACCGGGTTCCTACGAGCAGTACTTC.